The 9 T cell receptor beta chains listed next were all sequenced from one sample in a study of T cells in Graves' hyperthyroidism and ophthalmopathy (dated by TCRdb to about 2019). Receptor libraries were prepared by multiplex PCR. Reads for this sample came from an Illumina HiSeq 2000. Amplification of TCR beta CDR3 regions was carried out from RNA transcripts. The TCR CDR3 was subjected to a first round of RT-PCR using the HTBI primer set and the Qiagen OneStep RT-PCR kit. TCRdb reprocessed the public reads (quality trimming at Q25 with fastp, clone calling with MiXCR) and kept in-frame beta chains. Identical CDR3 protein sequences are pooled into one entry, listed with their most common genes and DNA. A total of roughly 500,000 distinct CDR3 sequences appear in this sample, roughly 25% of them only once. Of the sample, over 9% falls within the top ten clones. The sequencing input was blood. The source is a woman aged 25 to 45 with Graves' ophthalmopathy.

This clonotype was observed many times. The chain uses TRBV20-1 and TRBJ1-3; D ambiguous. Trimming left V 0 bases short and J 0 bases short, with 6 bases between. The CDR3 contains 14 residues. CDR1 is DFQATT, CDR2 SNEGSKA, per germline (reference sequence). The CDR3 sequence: CSAREGYSGNTIYF. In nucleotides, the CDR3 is TGCAGTGCTAGAGAAGGCTACTCTGGAAACACCATATATTTT.

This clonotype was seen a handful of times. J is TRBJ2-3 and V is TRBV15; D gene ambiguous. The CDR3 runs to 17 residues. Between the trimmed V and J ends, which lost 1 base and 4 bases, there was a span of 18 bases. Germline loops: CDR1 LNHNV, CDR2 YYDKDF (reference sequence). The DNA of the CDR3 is TGTGCCACCAGCAGAGCGGGCCAGCCGGAAGGCGCAGATACGCAGTATTTT. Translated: CATSRAGQPEGADTQYF. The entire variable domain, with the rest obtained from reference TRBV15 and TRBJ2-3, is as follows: DAMVIQNPRYQVTQFGKPVTLSCSQTLNHNVMYWYQQKSSQAPKLLFHYYDKDFNNEADTPDNFQSRRPNTSFCFLDIRSPGLGDTAMYLCATSRAGQPEGADTQYFGPGTRLTVL.

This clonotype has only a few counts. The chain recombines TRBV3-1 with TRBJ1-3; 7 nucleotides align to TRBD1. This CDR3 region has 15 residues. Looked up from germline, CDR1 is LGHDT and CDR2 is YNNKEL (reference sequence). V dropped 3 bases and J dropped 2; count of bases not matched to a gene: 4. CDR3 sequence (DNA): TGTGCCAGCAGCCACGTGGACAGGCCTGGAAACACCATATATTTT. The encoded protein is CASSHVDRPGNTIYF.

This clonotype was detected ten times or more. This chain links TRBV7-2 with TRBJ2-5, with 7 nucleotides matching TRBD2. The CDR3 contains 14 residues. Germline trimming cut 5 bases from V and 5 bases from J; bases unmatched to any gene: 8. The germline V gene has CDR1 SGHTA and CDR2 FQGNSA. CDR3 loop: CASSAYAAGETQYF. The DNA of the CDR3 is TGTGCCAGCAGCGCCTACGCAGCGGGGGAGACCCAGTACTTC.

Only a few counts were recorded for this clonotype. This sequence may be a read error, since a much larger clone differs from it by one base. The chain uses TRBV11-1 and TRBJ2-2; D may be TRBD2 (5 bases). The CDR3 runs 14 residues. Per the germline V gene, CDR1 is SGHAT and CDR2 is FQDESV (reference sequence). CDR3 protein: CASSLQPNTGELCF. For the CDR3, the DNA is TGTGCCAGCAGCTTACAGCCGAACACCGGGGAGCTGTGTTTT.

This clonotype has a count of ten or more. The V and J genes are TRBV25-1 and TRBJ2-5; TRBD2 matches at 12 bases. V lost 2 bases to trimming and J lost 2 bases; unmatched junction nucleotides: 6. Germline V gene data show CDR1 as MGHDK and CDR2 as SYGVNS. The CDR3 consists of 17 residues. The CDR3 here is CASSEPRLAGVQETQYF. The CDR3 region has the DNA TGTGCCAGCAGTGAACCGAGACTAGCGGGGGTGCAAGAGACCCAGTACTTC.

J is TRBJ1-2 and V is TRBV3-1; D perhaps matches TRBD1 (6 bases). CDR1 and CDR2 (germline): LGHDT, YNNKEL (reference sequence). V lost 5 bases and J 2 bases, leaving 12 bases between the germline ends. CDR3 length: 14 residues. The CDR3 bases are TGTGCCAGCAGCGCGCTCGACAGGAACTATGGCTACACCTTC. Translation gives CASSALDRNYGYTF.

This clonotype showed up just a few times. The CDR3 sequence is CASSYLAGGTSEQYF. CDR3 DNA: TGTGCCAGCAGTTACCTAGCGGGAGGAACCTCGGAGCAGTACTTC. This chain connects TRBV12-3 or TRBV12-4 to TRBJ2-7; 11 bases fit TRBD2. Trimming cost V 4 bases and J 7 bases; bases outside gene matches: 9. The CDR3 extends over 15 amino acids.

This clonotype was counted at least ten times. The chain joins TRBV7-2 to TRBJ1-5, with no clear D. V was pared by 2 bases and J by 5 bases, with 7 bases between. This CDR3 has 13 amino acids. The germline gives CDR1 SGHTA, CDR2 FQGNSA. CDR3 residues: CASSLFLDQPQHF. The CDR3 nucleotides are TGTGCCAGCAGCTTATTTCTTGATCAGCCCCAGCATTTT.